Each of the 18 T cell receptor beta chains below was sequenced from the same sample in a study of cytomegalovirus exposure and HLA in healthy donors. The PCR had 60 Vbeta and 13 Jbeta primers. Profiled with immunoSEQ multiplex PCR; TCRdb holds only in-frame clones, not every one. The sample yields about 140,000 clones, over 60% seen once. Sample: PBMCs. The receptors were gathered from a man in his forties in good health and CMV-seropositive.

The rearrangement joins TRBV10-3 to TRBJ1-2; tentatively, D is TRBD1 (6 bases). This CDR3 is built from 14 residues. The V gene's germline CDR1 is ENHRY and CDR2 SYGVKD. The germline V and J ends were trimmed by 2 bases and 8 bases, with 15 bases remaining between them. CDR3: CAISEAQGTRGYTF. The DNA for the CDR3 is TGTGCCATCAGTGAGGCCCAGGGGACGAGGGGCTACACCTTC.

CDR3 nucleotides: TGCGCCAGCAGCCCCGGACAGGGGCGCTCTGGGCGAGGCTACACCTTC. Protein sequence: CASSPGQGRSGRGYTF. This chain joins TRBV5-1 and TRBJ1-2, with 9 bases matching TRBD1. The germline V gene has CDR1 SGHRS and CDR2 YFSETQ. V was clipped by 4 bases and J by 8 bases; unmatched bases: 15. This CDR3 contains 16 residues.

The J gene is TRBJ2-1, the V gene TRBV5-5; D is unclear. V dropped 0 bases and J dropped 6 bases, with 7 bases sitting between them. Germline loops: CDR1 SGHKS, CDR2 YYEKEE (reference sequence). CDR3 length equals 13 residues. The CDR3 region has the DNA TGTGCCAGCAGCTTGGCTTGGGCCAATGAGCAGTTCTTC. This sequence encodes CASSLAWANEQFF.

The rearrangement joins TRBV5-5 to TRBJ2-5; D possibly corresponds to TRBD1 (6 bases). The CDR3 extends over 16 amino acids. The V gene lost 4 bases and the J gene lost 1 base, with 17 bases spanning the gap. In germline, CDR1 is SGHKS, CDR2 YYEKEE (reference sequence). CDR3 bases: TGTGCCAGCAGCCAGGGGTCGATGGGACCCCAAGAGACCCAGTACTTC. Protein: CASSQGSMGPQETQYF.

As to this clone: At one end, the junction sequence differs from germline, possibly due to a read error. The chain carries TRBV7-7 and TRBJ2-1, with 13 bases that match TRBD2. This CDR3 spans 19 amino acids. Per the germline V gene, CDR1 is SSHAT and CDR2 is FNYEAQ (reference sequence). The CDR3 DNA sequence: TGTGCTAGCAGCCGTAAACTAGCGGGAGGGCCCAGCTCCTACAATGAGCAGTTCTTC. This encodes CASSRKLAGGPSSYNEQFF.

This clone was counted a single time. The V gene is TRBV2, the J gene TRBJ1-2, with TRBD1 as a possible D gene (6 bases). Germline CDR1 reads SNHLY; CDR2 reads FYNNEI. This CDR3 has 16 residues. V was clipped by 1 base and J by 3 bases, with 15 bases between them. The CDR3 is CASSEVMGRGYYGYTF. CDR3 DNA sequence: TGTGCCAGCAGTGAAGTTATGGGCAGGGGTTACTATGGCTACACCTTC.

The chain has TRBV5-1 and TRBJ2-7; 9 bases map to TRBD2. The CDR3 covers 15 residues. V trimming: 4 bases; J trimming: 1 base; junction bases outside the gene matches: 6. CDR1 is SGHRS, CDR2 YFSETQ, per germline. The CDR3 protein is CASSDPSGRSYEQYF. The CDR3 nucleotides are TGCGCCAGCAGCGACCCAAGCGGGAGGTCCTACGAGCAGTACTTC. Combining the CDR3 with reference TRBV5-1 and TRBJ2-7 gives the whole variable domain KAGVTQTPRYLIKTRGQQVTLSCSPISGHRSVSWYQQTPGQGLQFLFEYFSETQRNKGNFPGRFSGRQFSNSRSEMNVSTLELGDSALYLCASSDPSGRSYEQYFGPGTRLTVT.

The chain links TRBV7-2 to TRBJ2-5, with D possibly being TRBD1 (5 bases). The germline gives CDR1 SGHTA, CDR2 FQGNSA. V lost 1 base and J lost 1, with 10 bases in between. The CDR3 sequence is 15 residues long. CDR3 residues: CASSLVGASQETQYF. CDR3 nucleotide sequence: TGTGCCAGCAGCTTAGTTGGGGCCAGCCAAGAGACCCAGTACTTC.

J is TRBJ2-7 and V is TRBV9, with TRBD1 matching 7 bases. The CDR3 has 14 residues. CDR1 SGDLS and CDR2 YYNGEE come from the germline V gene. Trimming at V came to 4 bases and at J to 0 bases, leaving 4 bases not matched to a gene. The CDR3 loop is CASSTGTASYEQYF. CDR3 sequence (DNA): TGTGCCAGCAGCACCGGGACAGCCTCCTACGAGCAGTACTTC.

The genes are TRBV5-4 and TRBJ2-5, with TRBD1 as a possible D gene (5 bases). V lost 4 bases and J lost 3, with 10 bases in between. CDR1 and CDR2 (germline): SGHNT, YYREEE (reference sequence). The CDR3 loop spans 13 amino acids. CDR3 bases: TGTGCCAGCAGCCCTATAGGGGAAGAGACCCAGTACTTC. Encoded protein: CASSPIGEETQYF. Full variable domain (missing parts from reference TRBV5-4 and TRBJ2-5): ETGVTQSPTHLIKTRGQQVTLRCSSQSGHNTVSWYQQALGQGPQFIFQYYREEENGRGNFPPRFSGLQFPNYSSELNVNALELDDSALYLCASSPIGEETQYFGPGTRLLVL.

The genes are TRBV19 and TRBJ2-6, with 9 positions matching TRBD1. With 1 base clipped from V and 0 bases from J, the junction kept 4 bases outside the gene matches. Germline CDR1 reads LNHDA; CDR2 reads SQIVND (reference sequence). This CDR3 is built from 18 residues. CDR3 nucleotide sequence: TGTGCCAGTAGTATAGGGACAGGGGCGAACTCTGGGGCCAACGTCCTGACTTTC. Encoded protein: CASSIGTGANSGANVLTF.

Here the CDR3 DNA reads TGTGCCAGCAGTGCGAGCGGTGGCAATCAGCCCCAGCATTTT. This sequence encodes CASSASGGNQPQHF. The gene calls are TRBV27 and TRBJ1-5, with D unresolved. This CDR3 comprises 14 residues. Trimming cost V 5 bases and J 2 bases, with 10 bases left between them. Germline CDR1 is MNHEY and CDR2 is SMNVEV (reference sequence).

The CDR3 spells CASSLSAGGRGISYEQYF. The CDR3 DNA sequence: TGTGCCAGCAGCTTATCGGCGGGGGGCAGGGGCATCTCCTACGAGCAGTACTTC. This chain links TRBV7-6 with TRBJ2-7, with 8 bases lining up with TRBD2. V lost 2 bases to trimming and J lost 0 bases; unmatched junction nucleotides: 12. Germline values: CDR1 SGHVS, CDR2 FNYEAQ. The CDR3 totals 18 residues.

V usage is TRBV7-9 and J usage is TRBJ2-3, with a weak D call TRBD1 (5 bases). In germline, CDR1 is SEHNR, CDR2 FQNEAQ (reference sequence). Trimming pared 1 base from V and 5 bases from J, leaving 16 bases between. This CDR3 is built from 16 residues. CDR3 in amino acids: CASSLGAGSVGDTQYF. CDR3 coding DNA: TGTGCCAGCAGCTTAGGTGCAGGGTCTGTTGGAGATACGCAGTATTTT. Looking up the rest from reference TRBV7-9 and TRBJ2-3 gives the full variable domain: DTGVSQNPRHKITKRGQNVTFRCDPISEHNRLYWYRQTLGQGPEFLTYFQNEAQLEKSRLLSDRFSAERPKGSFSTLEIQRTEQGDSAMYLCASSLGAGSVGDTQYFGPGTRLTVL.

The chain links TRBV2 to TRBJ2-5; D perhaps matches TRBD2 (5 bases). V lost 4 bases and J 12 bases, leaving 18 bases between the germline ends. This CDR3 spans 13 amino acids. Germline CDR1 reads SNHLY; CDR2 reads FYNNEI. The CDR3 DNA sequence: TGTGCCAGCAGTGGGGTGGTGGAGGACCGCGAGTACTTC. Protein sequence: CASSGVVEDREYF.

The chain is built from TRBV27 and TRBJ1-5, with D unresolved. The CDR3 has 17 amino acids. V was pared by 5 bases and J by 0 bases, with 17 bases between. Germline values: CDR1 MNHEY, CDR2 SMNVEV (reference sequence). CDR3: CASSTPHQENSNQPQHF. The CDR3 DNA is TGTGCCAGCAGTACGCCCCACCAAGAGAATAGCAATCAGCCCCAGCATTTT.

This clone showed up just a few times. The chain employs TRBV19 and TRBJ1-2, with TRBD1 as a possible D gene (6 bases). CDR3 size: 15 residues. The germline V and J ends were trimmed by 6 bases and 8 bases, with 22 bases remaining between them. Germline assignment: CDR1 LNHDA and CDR2 SQIVND (reference sequence). The CDR3 loop is CASRDNRAQIGGYTF. The CDR3 DNA is TGTGCCAGTAGGGATAACAGGGCCCAAATAGGAGGCTACACCTTC.

The chain recombines TRBV30 with TRBJ2-1; D not resolved. This CDR3 contains 12 residues. From germline, CDR1 is GTSNPN and CDR2 SVGIG (reference sequence). V lost 3 bases to trimming and J lost 4 bases, with 7 bases between them. The CDR3 nucleotides are TGTGCCTGGAGACACGGGTACAATGAGCAGTTCTTC. Amino acid sequence: CAWRHGYNEQFF.